Listed here is a single T cell receptor (beta chain). Which antigen it targets is not known. At one end, the junction sequence differs from germline, possibly due to a read error. Each patient had bone marrow sampled at the time of active disease. Ficoll-Hypaque density gradient centrifugation was used to isolate bone marrow mononuclear cells. Myeloma plasma cells were removed and CD138-negative cells were obtained by negative selection following labeling with CD138 magnetic microbeads on a MACS separator. Flow cytometry with CD138 antibodies on an Attune NxT was used to check how pure the isolated cells were. TRIzol reagent was used to extract total RNA, and a NanoDrop spectrophotometer was used to quantify the extracted RNA. Paired RNA-seq and IR-seq were performed on each patient's CD138-negative bone marrow sample. The CDR3 sequence holds 14 residues, the cysteine and phenylalanine included. Solely the CDR3 DNA is kept, with 42 bases framed from the first base. According to the germline V gene, CDR1 reads SGHTA and CDR2 reads FQGNSA.

TCR libraries were constructed from roughly 380 ng RNA using the Immunoverse kit, and molecular barcoded adaptors covering alpha/delta and beta/gamma chains were employed. TCR library preparation used the same RNA that was used for transcriptome sequencing. Sequencing of TCR libraries was carried out on an Illumina HiSeq 4000 with 2 x 150 cycles. The study's processing was this. With MiXCR, TCR reads were aligned to human V, D, J and C references and assembled into CDR3 clonotypes, with quality filtering and error correction included. The tcR package in R was used to analyze clonotype counts and gene usage diversity. Raw mapping reads were checked after the RNA-seq reads had been mapped by STAR aligner version 2.5.3a onto the human GRCh37 genome. To test how sequencing depth affected the clonotypes detected, IR-seq fastq files were randomly downsampled with Seqtk 1.3. The public reads were reprocessed in TCRdb via fastp at Q25 and MiXCR, keeping in-frame beta chains. Under each unique CDR3 protein, matching rows form one entry showing the most common genes and DNA. For this entry, the V and J calls and clone size follow TCRdb and not the study's own pipeline. This sample has about 50,000 distinct CDR3 sequences in its table, and around 21% of those were observed once. Around two fifths of the sample goes to the ten largest clones.

These data belong to a study of read filtering for tumor transcriptome and immune sequencing (TCRdb year 2020). In terms of the full investigation: Of the patients in the cohort, some 17 were male and 14 were female, and their mean age was 65.9 years, with a range of about 40 to 85. By revised international staging, about 8 patients were R-ISS I, 16 were R-ISS II and roughly 7 were R-ISS III. After DNase treatment, whole-transcriptome libraries were prepared using the TruSeq RNA Access Library Prep Kit. TCR-region mapped reads per sample ranged from about 4.05 to 11 million with IR-seq versus only roughly 75 to 1273 with RNA-seq. Using the same bone marrow samples, the study ran both targeted immune repertoire sequencing and bulk whole-transcriptome sequencing and then compared the TCR repertoires from each method. One main goal was a read-filtering strategy for immune repertoire data, in particular deciding whether clonotypes backed by only one read should be removed.

On the study overall, not on this receptor specifically: Removing single-read clonotypes increased the correlation between IR-seq and RNA-seq shared clonotype proportions. The sorted CD138-negative fraction was composed of a mixed bone marrow immune population rather than of purified T cells. Clonotypes were captured by IR-seq at much higher depth and more reliably than by RNA-seq, and smaller IR-seq throughput was sufficient for identification of most shared clonotypes. Single-read clonotypes made up 80% to 85% of clonotypes but about 3.3% of total reads in IR-seq, and 70% to 75% of clonotypes and approximately 47% of reads in RNA-seq.

The chain was built from TRBV7-2 and TRBJ2-7; the D gene is perhaps TRBD1 or TRBD2, each of them matching over 5 bases. The specimen sequenced was a population of CD138-negative cells sorted from bone marrow. Interpreted using the paper, the cell subset or site label stands for: bone marrow mononuclear cells depleted of CD138+ plasma/myeloma cells by negative magnetic selection. This sequence was found in a donor at least 40 years old with multiple myeloma. The CDR3 reads as follows: CASSPGAGTYERYF. In nucleotide form, the sequence is TGTGCCAGCAGCCCCGGAGCCGGGACCTACGAGCGGTACTTC.